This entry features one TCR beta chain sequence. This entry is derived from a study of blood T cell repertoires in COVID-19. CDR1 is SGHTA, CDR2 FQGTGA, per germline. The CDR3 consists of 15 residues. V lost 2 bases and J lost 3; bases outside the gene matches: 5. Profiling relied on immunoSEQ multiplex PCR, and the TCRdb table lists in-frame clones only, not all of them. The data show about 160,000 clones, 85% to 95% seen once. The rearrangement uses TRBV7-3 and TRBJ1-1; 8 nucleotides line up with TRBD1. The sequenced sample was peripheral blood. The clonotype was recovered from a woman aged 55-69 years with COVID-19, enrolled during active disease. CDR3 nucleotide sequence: TGTGCCAGCAGCTTACAGGGGGCGAGGGACACTGAAGCTTTCTTT. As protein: CASSLQGARDTEAFF. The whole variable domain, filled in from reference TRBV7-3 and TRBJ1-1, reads GAGVSQTPSNKVTEKGKYVELRCDPISGHTALYWYRQSLGQGPEFLIYFQGTGAADDSGLPNDRFFAVRPEGSVSTLKIQRTERGDSAVYLCASSLQGARDTEAFFGQGTRLTVV.